These T cell receptor beta chains were read from a single sample in a study of blood T cell repertoires in COVID-19. Sequenced by immunoSEQ multiplex PCR; TCRdb stores in-frame clones only, minus some. The data show around 40,000 clones, roughly 90% seen once. The sample was peripheral blood. The source of these receptors is a human donor in a cohort sampled during active COVID-19. Each CDR3 is given with its conserved first and last residue. The order of the fields is J gene, clone size, D gene, V gene, CDR3 DNA, CDR3 protein. The D gene is left open where the match is weak. Clone size is not always given. Where it is, it says once, few, many or a class for expanded clones.

j_gene: TRBJ2-5; abundance: -; d_gene: -; v_gene: TRBV9; CDR3nt: TGTGCCAGCAGCGTAGATCCCAGGGGAGGGGAGACCCAGTACTTC; CDR3aa: CASSVDPRGGETQYF
j_gene: TRBJ1-3; abundance: -; d_gene: TRBD1; v_gene: TRBV27; CDR3nt: TGTGCCAGCAGTATGCGACAGGGACGCACCATATATTTT; CDR3aa: CASSMRQGRTIYF
j_gene: TRBJ1-1; abundance: once; d_gene: TRBD1; v_gene: TRBV4-1; CDR3nt: TGCGCCAGCAGCCAGCTACCCGGGACAGGGATGTCTTTCTTT; CDR3aa: CASSQLPGTGMSFF
j_gene: TRBJ2-7; abundance: -; d_gene: -; v_gene: TRBV2; CDR3nt: TGTGCCAGCAGTGTAAAGGGGTCGGGCGAGCAGTACTTC; CDR3aa: CASSVKGSGEQYF
j_gene: TRBJ2-1; abundance: -; d_gene: TRBD2; v_gene: TRBV18; CDR3nt: TGTGCCAGCTCCCCGGGGGGGGACTACAATGAGCAGTTCTTC; CDR3aa: CASSPGGDYNEQFF
j_gene: TRBJ1-2; abundance: -; d_gene: TRBD1; v_gene: TRBV6-6; CDR3nt: TGTGCCAGCAGTTACCCCAGACAGGGGGATGGCTACACCTTC; CDR3aa: CASSYPRQGDGYTF
j_gene: TRBJ2-2; abundance: -; d_gene: TRBD2; v_gene: TRBV7-9; CDR3nt: TGTGCCAGCAGCTTAGAAAGACTAGCGGGAATATACACCGGGGAGCTGTTTTTT; CDR3aa: CASSLERLAGIYTGELFF
j_gene: TRBJ2-2; abundance: -; d_gene: TRBD2; v_gene: TRBV3-1/TRBV3-2; CDR3nt: TGTGCCAGCAGCCAAGCGAGCGGGAGGGCCGGGGAGCTGTTTTTT; CDR3aa: CASSQASGRAGELFF
j_gene: TRBJ2-3; abundance: -; d_gene: TRBD2; v_gene: TRBV10-3; CDR3nt: TGTGCCGCCGCCAGCGGGGTGGTAATGAATACGCAGTATTTT; CDR3aa: CAAASGVVMNTQYF
j_gene: TRBJ1-1; abundance: -; d_gene: TRBD1; v_gene: TRBV3-1/TRBV3-2; CDR3nt: TGTGCCAGCAGCCAAGTACAGGGGGACACTGAAGCTTTCTTT; CDR3aa: CASSQVQGDTEAFF
j_gene: TRBJ2-7; abundance: -; d_gene: TRBD1; v_gene: TRBV27; CDR3nt: TGTGCCAGCAGTCTCCGGGACAGGGGATTTTACGAGCAGTACTTC; CDR3aa: CASSLRDRGFYEQYF
j_gene: TRBJ2-5; abundance: -; d_gene: TRBD1; v_gene: TRBV5-1; CDR3nt: TGCGCCAGCAGAAGGGACAGCCAAGAGACCCAGTACTTC; CDR3aa: CASRRDSQETQYF
j_gene: TRBJ2-5; abundance: -; d_gene: -; v_gene: TRBV5-1; CDR3nt: TGCGCCAGCAACCCTGGAGCTCGCGGGACCCAGTACTTC; CDR3aa: CASNPGARGTQYF
j_gene: TRBJ2-7; abundance: -; d_gene: TRBD2; v_gene: TRBV28; CDR3nt: TGTGCCAGCACCACCTATTGGGTAGCGGGAGAGCCCTACGAGCAGTACTTC; CDR3aa: CASTTYWVAGEPYEQYF
j_gene: TRBJ1-2; abundance: -; d_gene: -; v_gene: TRBV19; CDR3nt: TGTGCCAGTAGTATCGGGCGCAGGGGACCTAACTATGGCTACACCTTC; CDR3aa: CASSIGRRGPNYGYTF
j_gene: TRBJ1-5; abundance: -; d_gene: -; v_gene: TRBV6-6; CDR3nt: TGTGCCAGCAGTTTGACCCGGGATCAGCCCCAGCATTTT; CDR3aa: CASSLTRDQPQHF
j_gene: TRBJ2-1; abundance: -; d_gene: TRBD2; v_gene: TRBV5-4; CDR3nt: TGTGCCAGCAGCTCGGCGGGACTAGCGGGACCCTACAATGAGCAGTTCTTC; CDR3aa: CASSSAGLAGPYNEQFF
j_gene: TRBJ2-7; abundance: -; d_gene: -; v_gene: TRBV4-2; CDR3nt: TGTGCCAGCAGCCAAGATGGTGGGCCCTACGAGCAGTACTTC; CDR3aa: CASSQDGGPYEQYF
j_gene: TRBJ2-7; abundance: -; d_gene: -; v_gene: TRBV7-9; CDR3nt: TGTGCCAGCAGCTTGCATGTAGGGGGAAATACCTACGAGCAGTACTTC; CDR3aa: CASSLHVGGNTYEQYF
j_gene: TRBJ2-7; abundance: -; d_gene: -; v_gene: TRBV3-1/TRBV3-2; CDR3nt: TGTGCCAGCAGCCAAGGTGCGGAATACGAGCAGTACTTC; CDR3aa: CASSQGAEYEQYF
j_gene: TRBJ2-7; abundance: -; d_gene: -; v_gene: TRBV2; CDR3nt: TGTGCCAGCAGAGGACAGCCCTCCTACGAGCAGTACTTC; CDR3aa: CASRGQPSYEQYF
j_gene: TRBJ1-3; abundance: -; d_gene: -; v_gene: TRBV9; CDR3nt: TGTGCCAGCAGCGTATCCAGGGATGACTCTGGAAACACCATATATTTT; CDR3aa: CASSVSRDDSGNTIYF
j_gene: TRBJ1-4; abundance: -; d_gene: -; v_gene: TRBV5-4; CDR3nt: TGTGCCAGCAGCTTGGTGGCAGGCGAAAAACTGTTTTTT; CDR3aa: CASSLVAGEKLFF
j_gene: TRBJ2-1; abundance: -; d_gene: -; v_gene: TRBV4-1; CDR3nt: TGCGCCAGCAGCCGCTTAGCGGTCTCCTACAATGAGCAGTTCTTC; CDR3aa: CASSRLAVSYNEQFF
j_gene: TRBJ2-3; abundance: -; d_gene: TRBD1; v_gene: TRBV28; CDR3nt: TGTGCCAGCCGTGACAGGGCCACAGATACGCAGTATTTT; CDR3aa: CASRDRATDTQYF
j_gene: TRBJ2-3; abundance: -; d_gene: TRBD1; v_gene: TRBV5-8; CDR3nt: TGTGCCAGCAGCGCAGGGACAGGGTATTCGAGGACAGATACGCAGTATTTT; CDR3aa: CASSAGTGYSRTDTQYF
j_gene: TRBJ2-1; abundance: once; d_gene: -; v_gene: TRBV4-3; CDR3nt: TGCGCCAGCAGCCTATCGACAGGTCTCTACAATGAGCAGTTCTTC; CDR3aa: CASSLSTGLYNEQFF
j_gene: TRBJ1-5; abundance: -; d_gene: -; v_gene: TRBV5-4; CDR3nt: TGTGCCAGCAGCTCGGCAGGGTCAAATCAGCCCCAGCATTTT; CDR3aa: CASSSAGSNQPQHF
j_gene: TRBJ2-3; abundance: once; d_gene: TRBD2; v_gene: TRBV5-4; CDR3nt: TGTGCCAGCAGCTTGGAGGCTATGGCGGGGGGGCGTGATACGCAGTATTTT; CDR3aa: CASSLEAMAGGRDTQYF
j_gene: TRBJ2-2; abundance: -; d_gene: -; v_gene: TRBV4-1; CDR3nt: TGCGCCAGCAGCCTAGGCAGGGACACCGGGGAGCTGTTTTTT; CDR3aa: CASSLGRDTGELFF
j_gene: TRBJ2-4; abundance: -; d_gene: TRBD2; v_gene: TRBV6-1; CDR3nt: TGTGCCAGCAGTGAGGGGACTAGGAGAAACATTCAGTACTTC; CDR3aa: CASSEGTRRNIQYF
j_gene: TRBJ1-3; abundance: -; d_gene: -; v_gene: TRBV24-1; CDR3nt: TGTGCCACCAGTGATTTGAGGCGGCCGTACTCTGGAAACACCATATATTTT; CDR3aa: CATSDLRRPYSGNTIYF
j_gene: TRBJ1-1; abundance: -; d_gene: -; v_gene: TRBV29-1; CDR3nt: TGCAGCGTTGACTATACTAGTCTCACTGAAGCTTTCTTT; CDR3aa: CSVDYTSLTEAFF
j_gene: TRBJ2-6; abundance: -; d_gene: TRBD1; v_gene: TRBV7-8; CDR3nt: TGTGCCAGCAGCTTACCGGGACAGGGGGCTGGGGCCAACGTCCTGACTTTC; CDR3aa: CASSLPGQGAGANVLTF
j_gene: TRBJ2-5; abundance: -; d_gene: TRBD1; v_gene: TRBV25-1; CDR3nt: TGTGCCAGCAGGGGACAGGGGGCGGGGGGTATGGAGACCCAGTACTTC; CDR3aa: CASRGQGAGGMETQYF
j_gene: TRBJ1-2; abundance: few; d_gene: -; v_gene: TRBV19; CDR3nt: TGTGCCAGTAGTGCAAGGGAGAATGGCTACACCTTC; CDR3aa: CASSARENGYTF
j_gene: TRBJ2-5; abundance: -; d_gene: -; v_gene: TRBV6-6; CDR3nt: TGTGCCAGCAGTTTTCTCCAAGAGACCCAGTACTTC; CDR3aa: CASSFLQETQYF
j_gene: TRBJ2-2; abundance: -; d_gene: -; v_gene: TRBV7-9; CDR3nt: TGTGCCAGCAGCTTCGGTGTGAACACCGGGGAGCTGTTTTTT; CDR3aa: CASSFGVNTGELFF
j_gene: TRBJ1-4; abundance: -; d_gene: TRBD1; v_gene: TRBV23-1; CDR3nt: TGCGCCAGCAGTCAGCCCGTCCGGACAGGGGATACGTCTAATGAAAAACTGTTTTTT; CDR3aa: CASSQPVRTGDTSNEKLFF
j_gene: TRBJ1-2; abundance: -; d_gene: -; v_gene: TRBV2; CDR3nt: TGTGCCAGCCGGGAAGTCGGGGGGTTATATGGCTACACCTTC; CDR3aa: CASREVGGLYGYTF
j_gene: TRBJ1-6; abundance: -; d_gene: -; v_gene: TRBV6-5; CDR3nt: TGTGCCAGCAGGCCCCCGCAGGGTATTAATTCACCCCTCCACTTT; CDR3aa: CASRPPQGINSPLHF
j_gene: TRBJ1-2; abundance: -; d_gene: -; v_gene: TRBV21-1; CDR3nt: TGTGCCAGCAGCACAGGACGGCCCCTTCCTAGCGGCTACACCTTC; CDR3aa: CASSTGRPLPSGYTF
j_gene: TRBJ2-7; abundance: -; d_gene: TRBD2; v_gene: TRBV5-1; CDR3nt: TGCGCCAGCAGCGAGGACGGGACTAGCGGGTACGAGCAGTACTTC; CDR3aa: CASSEDGTSGYEQYF
j_gene: TRBJ2-6; abundance: once; d_gene: -; v_gene: TRBV7-2; CDR3nt: TGTGCCAGCAGCCAACAGCCCAGTTCTGGGGCCAACGTCCTGACTTTC; CDR3aa: CASSQQPSSGANVLTF
j_gene: TRBJ1-4; abundance: -; d_gene: -; v_gene: TRBV15; CDR3nt: TGTGCCACCAGCAGAGTATCTGGGACAAATGAAAAACTGTTTTTT; CDR3aa: CATSRVSGTNEKLFF
j_gene: TRBJ1-3; abundance: few; d_gene: -; v_gene: TRBV21-1; CDR3nt: TGTGCCAGCAGCAAAGGTTGGGGCAGGGCCTCTGGAAACACCATATATTTT; CDR3aa: CASSKGWGRASGNTIYF
j_gene: TRBJ2-3; abundance: -; d_gene: TRBD2; v_gene: TRBV4-2; CDR3nt: TGTGCCAGCAGCCCAGGGCTAGCGGTCTTGGGGGATACGCAGTATTTT; CDR3aa: CASSPGLAVLGDTQYF
j_gene: TRBJ1-1; abundance: once; d_gene: -; v_gene: TRBV27; CDR3nt: TGTGCCAGCAGTTTATCCGGGGGCACTGAAGCTTTCTTT; CDR3aa: CASSLSGGTEAFF
j_gene: TRBJ2-1; abundance: -; d_gene: -; v_gene: TRBV24-1; CDR3nt: TGTGCCACCAGTGATTTGCACGGGGTCAATGAGCAGTTCTTC; CDR3aa: CATSDLHGVNEQFF
j_gene: TRBJ2-3; abundance: -; d_gene: -; v_gene: TRBV18; CDR3nt: TGTGCCAGCTCCCAGGTCACCAGCACAGATACGCAGTATTTT; CDR3aa: CASSQVTSTDTQYF